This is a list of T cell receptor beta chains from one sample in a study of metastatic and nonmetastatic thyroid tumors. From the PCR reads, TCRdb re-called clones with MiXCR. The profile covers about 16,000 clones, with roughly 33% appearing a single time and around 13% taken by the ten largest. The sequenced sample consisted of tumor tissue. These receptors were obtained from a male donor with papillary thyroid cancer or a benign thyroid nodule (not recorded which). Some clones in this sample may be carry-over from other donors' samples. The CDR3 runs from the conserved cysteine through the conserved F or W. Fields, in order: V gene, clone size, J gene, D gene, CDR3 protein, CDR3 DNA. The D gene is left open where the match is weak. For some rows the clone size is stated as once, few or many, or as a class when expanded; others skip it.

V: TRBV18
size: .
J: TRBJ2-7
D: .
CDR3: CASSPRSDSDEQYF
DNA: TGTGCCAGCTCACCACGTAGCGACTCAGACGAGCAGTACTTC

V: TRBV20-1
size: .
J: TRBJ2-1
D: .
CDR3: CSARDLRGFTYNEQFF
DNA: TGCAGTGCTAGAGATCTACGGGGGTTTACCTACAATGAGCAGTTCTTC

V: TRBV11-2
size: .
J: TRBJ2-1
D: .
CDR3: CASSLDAASRSREQFF
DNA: TGTGCCAGCAGCTTAGATGCTGCTAGCCGGTCAAGGGAGCAGTTCTTC

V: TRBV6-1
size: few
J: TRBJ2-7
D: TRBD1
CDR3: CASRERQGGHEQYF
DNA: TGTGCCAGCAGGGAGAGACAGGGTGGCCACGAGCAGTACTTC

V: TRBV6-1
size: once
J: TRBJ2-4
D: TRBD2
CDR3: CASSELAGGPNIQYF
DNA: TGTGCCAGCAGTGAACTAGCGGGGGGGCCGAACATTCAGTACTTC

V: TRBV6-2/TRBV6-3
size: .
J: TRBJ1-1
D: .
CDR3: CASSYTGQKTEAFF
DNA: TGTGCCAGCAGTTACACAGGGCAGAAGACTGAAGCTTTCTTT

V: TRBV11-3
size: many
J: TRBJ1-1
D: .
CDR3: CASSFTVNMNTEAFF
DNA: TGTGCCAGCAGCTTTACAGTTAACATGAACACTGAAGCTTTCTTT

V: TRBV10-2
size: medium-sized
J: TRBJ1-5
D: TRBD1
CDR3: CASTPGQTNQPQHF
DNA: TGCGCCAGCACTCCGGGACAGACAAATCAGCCCCAGCATTTT

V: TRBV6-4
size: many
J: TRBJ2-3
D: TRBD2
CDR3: CASSEAGDTDTQYF
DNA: TGTGCCAGCAGTGAAGCGGGAGACACAGATACGCAGTATTTT

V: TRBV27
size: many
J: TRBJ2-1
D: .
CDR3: CASSLTRGLLNEQFF
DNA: TGTGCCAGCAGTTTGACTAGGGGGCTTCTCAATGAGCAGTTCTTC

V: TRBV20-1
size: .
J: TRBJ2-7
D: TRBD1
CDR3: CSADRTGYGYEQYF
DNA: TGCAGTGCGGACAGGACAGGGTATGGGTACGAGCAGTACTTC

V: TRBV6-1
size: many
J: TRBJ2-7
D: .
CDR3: CASSGAYSVVSHEQYF
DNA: TGTGCCAGCAGTGGGGCGTACAGCGTGGTCAGCCACGAGCAGTACTTC

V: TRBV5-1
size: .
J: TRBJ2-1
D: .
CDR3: CASTPDGYSYNEQFF
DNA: TGCGCCAGCACCCCGGACGGGTATTCCTACAATGAGCAGTTCTTC

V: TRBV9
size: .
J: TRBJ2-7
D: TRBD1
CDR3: CASSVGQGGIHEQYF
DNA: TGTGCCAGCAGCGTAGGACAGGGTGGGATCCACGAGCAGTACTTC

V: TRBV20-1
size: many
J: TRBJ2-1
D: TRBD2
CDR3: CSASPGTSGIINEQFF
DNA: TGCAGTGCTTCCCCCGGGACTAGCGGGATAATCAATGAGCAGTTCTTC

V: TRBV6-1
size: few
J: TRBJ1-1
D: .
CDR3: CVSSEWGLGTEAFF
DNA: TGTGTCAGCAGTGAATGGGGGTTAGGCACTGAAGCTTTCTTT

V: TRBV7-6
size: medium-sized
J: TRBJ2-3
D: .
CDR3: CASSLAGTAAAGRDTQYF
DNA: TGTGCCAGCAGCTTAGCCGGGACTGCGGCGGCGGGTCGGGATACGCAGTATTTT

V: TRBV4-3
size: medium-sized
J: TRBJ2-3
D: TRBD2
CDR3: CASSHRIETSGGFTDTQYF
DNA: TGCGCCAGCAGCCACCGAATAGAGACTAGCGGGGGGTTCACAGATACGCAGTATTTT

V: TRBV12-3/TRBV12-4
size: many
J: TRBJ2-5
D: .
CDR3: CASTLGETQYF
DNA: TGTGCCAGCACTCTCGGGGAGACCCAGTACTTC

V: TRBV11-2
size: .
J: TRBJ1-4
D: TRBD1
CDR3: CASSSTGRRLFF
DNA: TGTGCCAGCAGCTCGACAGGGAGAAGACTGTTTTTT

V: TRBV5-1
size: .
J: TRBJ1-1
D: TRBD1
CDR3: CASSIDRATGDTEAFF
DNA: TGCGCCAGCAGCATAGACAGGGCCACGGGGGACACTGAAGCTTTCTTT

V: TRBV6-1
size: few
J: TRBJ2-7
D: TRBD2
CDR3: CASSGLAGVPYEQYF
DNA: TGTGCCAGCAGTGGACTAGCGGGGGTCCCCTACGAGCAGTACTTC

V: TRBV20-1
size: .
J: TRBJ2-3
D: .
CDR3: CSAPLHGAHPQYF
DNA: TGCAGTGCTCCTCTCCATGGGGCACATCCGCAGTATTTT

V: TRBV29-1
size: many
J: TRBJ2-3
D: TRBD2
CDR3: CSVDNRGADTQYF
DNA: TGCAGCGTCGATAATCGGGGGGCAGATACGCAGTATTTT

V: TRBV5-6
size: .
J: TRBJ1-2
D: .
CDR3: CASSYAQGSGYTF
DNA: TGTGCCAGCAGCTATGCTCAGGGTTCGGGCTACACCTTC

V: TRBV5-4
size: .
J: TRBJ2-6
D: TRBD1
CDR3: CASSLGWGTGVSGANVLTF
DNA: TGTGCCAGCAGCTTGGGCTGGGGGACAGGGGTCTCTGGGGCCAACGTCCTGACTTTC

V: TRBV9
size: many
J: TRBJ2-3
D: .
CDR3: CASSGSGGGDTQYF
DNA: TGTGCCAGCAGCGGGTCAGGGGGAGGGGATACGCAGTATTTT

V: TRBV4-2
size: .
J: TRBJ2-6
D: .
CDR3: CASSHYDSGANVLTF
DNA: TGTGCCAGCAGCCATTACGACTCTGGGGCCAACGTCCTGACTTTC

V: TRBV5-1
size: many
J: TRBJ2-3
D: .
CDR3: CASREGGYFTDTQYF
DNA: TGCGCCAGCAGAGAGGGCGGATACTTCACAGATACGCAGTATTTT

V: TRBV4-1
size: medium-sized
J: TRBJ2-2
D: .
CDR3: CASSQDRTWGSGGELFF
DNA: TGCGCCAGCAGCCAAGATCGGACCTGGGGGAGTGGCGGGGAGCTGTTTTTT

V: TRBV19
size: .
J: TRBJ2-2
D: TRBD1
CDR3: CASTPGTGNTGELFF
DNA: TGTGCCAGTACCCCCGGGACAGGGAACACCGGGGAGCTGTTTTTT

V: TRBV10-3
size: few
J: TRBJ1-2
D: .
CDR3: CAIREAGYGYTF
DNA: TGTGCCATCAGAGAGGCCGGCTATGGCTACACCTTC

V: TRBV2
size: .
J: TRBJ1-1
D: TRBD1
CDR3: CASSQGQGVTEAFF
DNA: TGTGCCAGCAGTCAGGGACAGGGGGTTACTGAAGCTTTCTTT

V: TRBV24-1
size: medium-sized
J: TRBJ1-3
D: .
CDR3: CATSDSPRAGRRNTIYF
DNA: TGTGCCACCAGTGATTCCCCGAGGGCAGGGAGAAGAAACACCATATATTTT

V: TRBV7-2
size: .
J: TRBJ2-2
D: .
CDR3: CASSSDSLTGELFF
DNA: TGTGCCAGCAGCTCGGACAGCCTCACCGGGGAGCTGTTTTTT

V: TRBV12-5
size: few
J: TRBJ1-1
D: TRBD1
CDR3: CASGFGQGAAFF
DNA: TGTGCTAGTGGTTTCGGACAGGGGGCGGCTTTCTTT

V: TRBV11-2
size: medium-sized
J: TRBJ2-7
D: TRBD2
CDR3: CATGTSLTYEQYF
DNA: TGTGCCACCGGGACTAGCCTTACCTACGAGCAGTACTTC

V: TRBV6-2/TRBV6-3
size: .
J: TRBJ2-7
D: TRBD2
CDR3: CASRTGTSDSYEQYF
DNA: TGTGCCAGCAGAACCGGGACTAGCGACTCCTACGAGCAGTACTTC

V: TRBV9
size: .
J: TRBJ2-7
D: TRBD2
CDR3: CASSVASQRGYEQYF
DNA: TGTGCCAGCAGCGTAGCGTCCCAGCGGGGCTACGAGCAGTACTTC

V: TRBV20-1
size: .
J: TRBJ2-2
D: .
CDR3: CSAPGTETGELFF
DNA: TGCAGTGCTCCCGGGACCGAGACCGGGGAGCTGTTTTTT